These 21 T cell receptor beta chains share one sample of origin, sequenced in a study of T cell responses to AZD1222 COVID-19 vaccine. Produced via immunoSEQ multiplex PCR; TCRdb's table is partial and in-frame only. The sample has about 140,000 clones, around nine tenths seen once. The specimen comprised peripheral blood, sampled on day 0 of AZD1222 vaccination. The receptor source for this set is an adult in good health.

CDR3 residues: CASSLAGTNEQFF. In DNA, the CDR3 is TGTGCCAGCAGCTTAGCGGGGACCAATGAGCAGTTCTTC. The chain joins TRBV7-9 to TRBJ2-1; D possibly matches TRBD1 or TRBD2 (5 bases each). Germline-derived CDR1 and CDR2 are SEHNR and FQNEAQ (reference sequence). V was trimmed by 0 bases and J by 6 bases, leaving 6 bases between them. The CDR3 covers 13 residues. The full variable domain, completed using reference TRBV7-9 and TRBJ2-1, is DTGVSQNPRHKITKRGQNVTFRCDPISEHNRLYWYRQTLGQGPEFLTYFQNEAQLEKSRLLSDRFSAERPKGSFSTLEIQRTEQGDSAMYLCASSLAGTNEQFFGPGTRLTVL.

The rearrangement joins TRBV6-1 to TRBJ2-7; the match to TRBD2 covers 7 bases. The CDR3 is made up of 16 amino acids. CDR1 and CDR2 (germline): MNHNS, SASEGT. Losses at the gene ends were 2 bases for V and 1 base for J; bases not matched to a gene: 8. The CDR3 loop is CASSEQAGVGSYEQYF. CDR3 nucleotide sequence: TGTGCCAGCAGTGAACAGGCGGGAGTGGGGTCCTACGAGCAGTACTTC.

The chain recombines TRBV7-8 with TRBJ1-4; 9 bases agree with TRBD1. Trimming at V came to 4 bases and at J to 8 bases, leaving 8 bases not matched to a gene. Germline-derived CDR1 and CDR2 are SGHVS and FQNEAQ. The CDR3 runs to 15 residues. CDR3 region: CASSSLQGALEKLFF. As DNA, the CDR3 is TGTGCCAGCAGCTCCTTACAGGGGGCTTTGGAAAAACTGTTTTTT.

The J gene is TRBJ1-2, the V gene TRBV19; TRBD1 matches 8 bases. This CDR3 has 13 amino acids. V lost 5 bases, J lost 6 bases, and 5 bases stayed unmatched. The germline gives CDR1 LNHDA, CDR2 SQIVND (reference sequence). The CDR3 DNA is TGTGCCAGTAGTTCTACAGGGGGAGATGGCTACACCTTC. Translated, it gives CASSSTGGDGYTF.

This chain uses TRBV7-2 with TRBJ2-5; D not resolved. This CDR3 contains 13 residues. V lost 6 bases, J lost 1 base, and 9 bases lay in between. The germline gives CDR1 SGHTA, CDR2 FQGNSA. CDR3 sequence reads: CASRLDVQETQYF. In DNA form, the CDR3 reads TGTGCCAGCAGATTGGACGTCCAAGAGACCCAGTACTTC.

The CDR3 reads CASSIYGSRTYNEQFF. CDR3 DNA sequence: TGTGCCAGTAGTATCTACGGCTCTCGAACCTACAATGAGCAGTTCTTC. The rearrangement links TRBV19 to TRBJ2-1; the D is unclear. Germline lookup yields CDR1 LNHDA and CDR2 SQIVND (reference sequence). The CDR3 has 16 residues. V was pared by 3 bases and J by 2 bases, with 14 bases between.

V gene TRBV18 combines with J gene TRBJ1-2; D is unclear. This CDR3 is built from 13 residues. V lost 4 bases, J lost 0 bases, and 6 bases lay in between. From germline, CDR1 is KGHSH and CDR2 LQKENI. CDR3 loop: CASSRQANYGYTF. The CDR3 DNA sequence: TGTGCCAGCTCACGGCAGGCTAACTATGGCTACACCTTC.

This rearrangement joins TRBV6-1 to TRBJ1-1; D might be TRBD1 (6 bases). The CDR3 is 15 amino acids. Germline V gene sequence: CDR1 MNHNS, CDR2 SASEGT. V was cut by 3 bases and J by 2 bases, with 13 bases left in between. The CDR3 protein is CASSDPGRGNTEAFF. CDR3 bases: TGTGCCAGCAGTGATCCCGGCAGGGGTAACACTGAAGCTTTCTTT.

This clone turned up a few times. The genes are TRBV5-1 and TRBJ2-2; tentative D call: TRBD2 (5 bases). The V and J ends lost 3 bases and 6 bases respectively, with 15 bases between them. CDR3 length: 15 residues. The germline V gene has CDR1 SGHRS and CDR2 YFSETQ. CDR3 DNA sequence: TGCGCCAGCAGCTCGGATGTAGGGCGGGCCGGGGAGCTGTTTTTT. Its translation: CASSSDVGRAGELFF.

V is TRBV5-6 and J is TRBJ2-5; 11 bases agree with TRBD1. This CDR3 is 15 amino acids long. V shed 4 bases and J 2 bases; nucleotides not matched to a gene: 4. Germline V gene data show CDR1 as SGHDT and CDR2 as YYEEEE. CDR3 sequence: CASSLGQGGQETQYF. DNA for the CDR3: TGTGCCAGCAGCCTGGGACAGGGGGGGCAAGAGACCCAGTACTTC.

The chain joins TRBV20-1 to TRBJ1-2; D not resolved. In germline, CDR1 is DFQATT, CDR2 SNEGSKA (reference sequence). V was cut by 1 base and J by 8 bases, with 8 bases left in between. The CDR3 runs to 11 residues. The CDR3 nucleotides are TGCAGTGCTAGAGGGGTGGAAGGCTACACCTTC. The encoded protein is CSARGVEGYTF.

The rearrangement joins TRBV19 to TRBJ1-5; TRBD1 matches at 7 bases. The CDR3 covers 13 residues. Germline trimming cut 3 bases from V and 5 bases from J; bases unmatched to any gene: 1. CDR1 LNHDA and CDR2 SQIVND come from the germline V gene (reference sequence). This CDR3 reads CASSMTGYQPQHF. DNA of the CDR3: TGTGCCAGTAGTATGACAGGGTATCAGCCCCAGCATTTT.

The table lists this clone with a count of one. V and J are TRBV28 and TRBJ1-2; D uncertain. Germline V gene sequence: CDR1 MDHEN, CDR2 SYDVKM. Trimming took 5 bases from V and 1 from J, leaving 14 bases between them. The CDR3 is 15 residues long. DNA of the CDR3: TGTGCCAGCAGTCCCCCCAAGAGGATTAACTATGGCTACACCTTC. This gives the protein CASSPPKRINYGYTF.

The V and J genes are TRBV7-6 and TRBJ2-1, with TRBD2 matching over 12 bases. The CDR3 loop spans 18 amino acids. V lost 4 bases to trimming and J lost 4 bases; unmatched junction nucleotides: 11. The germline V gene encodes CDR1 SGHVS and CDR2 FNYEAQ. CDR3 bases: TGTGCCAGCAGCTCCGGACTAGCGGGAAGTAAAACATACAATGAGCAGTTCTTC. This codes for CASSSGLAGSKTYNEQFF.

V usage is TRBV7-2 and J usage is TRBJ1-1; D ambiguous. The V and J ends lost 1 base and 5 bases respectively, with 11 bases between them. The germline V gene encodes CDR1 SGHTA and CDR2 FQGNSA. CDR3 length: 14 residues. The CDR3 sequence: CASSLGIMGTEAFF. The CDR3, as DNA: TGTGCCAGCAGCTTAGGGATCATGGGGACTGAAGCTTTCTTT.

J is TRBJ2-7 and V is TRBV7-9; TRBD1 aligns across 7 bases. CDR3 length: 14 residues. V lost 5 bases and J lost 11; bases outside the gene matches: 15. CDR1 is SEHNR, CDR2 FQNEAQ, per germline (reference sequence). CDR3 nucleotide sequence: TGTGCCAGCAGCCCTGGGACAGCACAAAACTTCAAGTACTTC. It is translated as CASSPGTAQNFKYF. Drawing the rest from reference TRBV7-9 and TRBJ2-7, the complete variable domain is DTGVSQNPRHKITKRGQNVTFRCDPISEHNRLYWYRQTLGQGPEFLTYFQNEAQLEKSRLLSDRFSAERPKGSFSTLEIQRTEQGDSAMYLCASSPGTAQNFKYFGPGTRLTVT.

In its sample, this clone was seen many times. The chain carries TRBV6-4 and TRBJ2-2; no reliable D call. V was trimmed by 0 bases and J by 3 bases, leaving 2 bases between them. Germline V gives CDR1 MRHNA, CDR2 SNTAGT. The CDR3 spans 13 residues. CDR3 region: CASSDSDTGELFF. CDR3 sequence (DNA): TGTGCCAGCAGTGACTCAGACACCGGGGAGCTGTTTTTT.

This chain uses TRBV7-8 with TRBJ1-6, with 7 nucleotides matching TRBD1. Germline V gives CDR1 SGHVS, CDR2 FQNEAQ. J gave up 6 bases and V 5 bases, and 13 bases lay outside the gene matches. The CDR3 runs to 17 residues. This CDR3 reads CASSQTAGTALNSPLHF. DNA for the CDR3: TGTGCCAGCAGCCAAACGGCCGGGACAGCACTTAATTCACCCCTCCACTTT. Complete variable domain (other parts from reference TRBV7-8 and TRBJ1-6): GAGVSQSPRYKVAKRGQDVALRCDPISGHVSLFWYQQALGQGPEFLTYFQNEAQLDKSGLPSDRFFAERPEGSVSTLKIQRTQQEDSAVYLCASSQTAGTALNSPLHFGNGTRLTVT.

The genes are TRBV19 and TRBJ1-2, with D uncertain. The CDR3 totals 13 residues. CDR1 and CDR2 (germline): LNHDA, SQIVND (reference sequence). V was pared by 6 bases and J by 6 bases, with 14 bases between. In DNA, the CDR3 is TGTGCCAGTAGAGTGGGGAGGACCGATGGCTACACCTTC. This sequence encodes CASRVGRTDGYTF.

This clone was detected only once. The chain recombines TRBV29-1 with TRBJ2-1; TRBD1 matches at 7 bases. The CDR3 covers 14 residues. Germline CDR1 and CDR2: SQVTM and ANQGSEA. Trimming at V came to 7 bases and at J to 7 bases, leaving 13 bases not matched to a gene. The DNA of the CDR3 is TGCAGCGCCCGTAAGGGGGCGATAGGGAATGAGCAGTTCTTC. This gives the protein CSARKGAIGNEQFF.

CDR3 nucleotides: TGTGCCAGCAGCCAAGGTAGGGGCTGGAATCAGCCCCAGCATTTT. It codes for CASSQGRGWNQPQHF. V and J are TRBV3-1 (or the pseudogene TRBV3-2) and TRBJ1-5, with D possibly TRBD1 on 5 matching bases. Germline V gene sequence: CDR1 LGHDT, CDR2 YNNKEL (reference sequence). Trimming removed 1 base at V and 4 bases at J, with 11 bases between. CDR3 length: 15 residues.